This passage covers 17 T cell receptor beta chains from one sample sequenced in a study of type 1 regulatory T cells. One entry per CDR3 protein results from TCRdb running MiXCR on the reads. The sample consists of 80,000 to 100,000 distinct CDR3 sequences, roughly 30% of them appearing once. The sequenced material came from CD4+ T cells, either the whole sample or a sorted fraction (not recorded which). These receptors were collected from a human donor in good health.

The CDR3 spells CSAIGPSSSEQYF. CDR3 in DNA: TGCAGTGCAATCGGGCCTTCCTCATCCGAGCAGTACTTC. The rearrangement links TRBV20-1 to TRBJ2-7; D remains unclear. Germline assignment: CDR1 DFQATT and CDR2 SNEGSKA (reference sequence). CDR3 length equals 13 residues. Trimming pared 6 bases from V and 6 bases from J, leaving 18 bases between.

This clonotype occurred once. In DNA form, the CDR3 reads TGTGCCAGCAGGGAAAACAGGGGTAGAGGATCACCCCTCCACTTT. Translation gives CASRENRGRGSPLHF. The chain employs TRBV7-9 and TRBJ1-6; 7 bases map to TRBD1. CDR1 is SEHNR, CDR2 FQNEAQ, per germline (reference sequence). The ends lost 6 bases at V and 10 bases at J; junction bases unmatched: 12. This CDR3 region has 15 residues.

The genes are TRBV6-5 and TRBJ2-2; no definite D call. Trimming left V 1 base short and J 0 bases short, with 15 bases between. The CDR3 totals 18 residues. Germline loops: CDR1 MNHEY, CDR2 SVGAGI. CDR3 residues: CASSYLAPISANTGELFF. CDR3 sequence (DNA): TGTGCCAGCAGTTACTTAGCCCCAATATCGGCGAACACCGGGGAGCTGTTTTTT.

This clonotype occurred a few times. CDR3 amino acids: CASSLGDRENTEAFF. In nucleotides, the CDR3 is TGTGCCAGCAGCTTAGGGGACAGGGAAAACACTGAAGCTTTCTTT. The chain uses TRBV7-9 and TRBJ1-1; 9 bases match TRBD1. V lost 1 base and J lost 2; bases outside the gene matches: 2. Germline V gene data show CDR1 as SEHNR and CDR2 as FQNEAQ (reference sequence). The CDR3 consists of 15 residues.

This clonotype was observed a handful of times. The chain joins TRBV7-3 to TRBJ2-2; D gene ambiguous. The V and J ends lost 5 bases and 6 bases respectively, with 10 bases between them. This CDR3 spans 13 amino acids. Germline V lookup: CDR1 SGHTA, CDR2 FQGTGA. The CDR3 loop is CASSPIGAGELFF. The CDR3 nucleotides read TGTGCCAGCAGCCCCATTGGCGCCGGGGAGCTGTTTTTT.

The chain uses TRBV5-5 and TRBJ2-1; TRBD2 matches at 10 bases. The CDR3 sequence is 16 residues long. V shed 4 bases, J shed 2 bases, and the junction held 6 bases outside the gene matches. CDR1 and CDR2 (germline): SGHKS, YYEKEE (reference sequence). The CDR3 bases are TGTGCCAGCAGCCGGGAAGCGGGGGGGACCTACAATGAGCAGTTCTTC. Its translation: CASSREAGGTYNEQFF.

The chain combines TRBV20-1 with TRBJ2-1; D is perhaps TRBD2 (5 bases). Germline loops: CDR1 DFQATT, CDR2 SNEGSKA (reference sequence). The CDR3 loop spans 15 amino acids. The V and J ends lost 3 bases and 0 bases respectively, with 12 bases between them. CDR3 sequence: CSASMRAGSYNEQFF. Written as DNA, the CDR3 is TGCAGTGCTAGTATGAGGGCAGGCTCCTACAATGAGCAGTTCTTC.

About this clonotype itself: The junction differs from germline at one of its ends, possibly a read error. The rearrangement links TRBV2 to TRBJ1-5, with no clear D. CDR3 length: 13 residues. Germline V gene lookup returns CDR1 SNHLY and CDR2 FYNNEI. The CDR3 bases are TGTGCCAGCAACCGAGATAGCGATCAGCCCCAGCATTTT. Its translation: CASNRDSDQPQHF.

The V gene is TRBV5-5, the J gene TRBJ2-3; D unclear. Trimming took 4 bases from V and 0 from J, leaving 15 bases between them. In germline, CDR1 is SGHKS, CDR2 YYEKEE (reference sequence). The CDR3 covers 16 residues. The CDR3: CASSPHGVASTDTQYF. The DNA for the CDR3 is TGTGCCAGCAGCCCTCATGGGGTTGCTAGCACAGATACGCAGTATTTT.

This clonotype was found a few times. V is TRBV9 and J is TRBJ2-2; no reliable D call. Trimming removed 4 bases from V and 7 bases from J, with 8 bases in between. The CDR3 is 12 amino acids. Germline V gene data show CDR1 as SGDLS and CDR2 as YYNGEE. This CDR3 reads CASSPRNGELFF. CDR3 nucleotides: TGTGCCAGCAGCCCCCGGAACGGGGAGCTGTTTTTT.

The chain carries TRBV5-1 and TRBJ2-7; possible D gene TRBD1, 5 bases. The CDR3 totals 14 residues. Germline CDR1 reads SGHRS; CDR2 reads YFSETQ. Trimming stripped 3 bases from V and 0 bases from J, with 10 bases between. CDR3 protein: CASSSGQLSYEQYF. CDR3 in DNA: TGCGCCAGCAGCTCAGGACAACTCTCCTACGAGCAGTACTTC.

V usage is TRBV5-8 and J usage is TRBJ2-2, with TRBD1 as a possible D gene (5 bases). The V gene's germline CDR1 is SGHTS and CDR2 YDEGEE. Trimming shortened V by 6 bases and J by 6 bases, and 27 bases separated the two germline ends. This CDR3 has 18 amino acids. The CDR3 reads CASTRLADSGRGSGELFF. CDR3 bases: TGTGCCAGCACCCGACTTGCTGACAGTGGTCGAGGATCCGGGGAGCTGTTTTTT.

The chain employs TRBV14 and TRBJ1-2; TRBD1 is a possible D gene (6 bases). V lost 1 base and J 3 bases, leaving 12 bases between the germline ends. From germline, CDR1 is SGHDN and CDR2 FVKESK. The CDR3 is 15 amino acids. CDR3 loop: CASSQGQALDYGYTF. DNA of the CDR3: TGTGCCAGCAGCCAAGGACAGGCCCTAGACTATGGCTACACCTTC.

This clonotype was seen only a few times. The V gene is TRBV28, the J gene TRBJ2-4; TRBD1 agrees at 11 bases. V trimming: 11 bases; J trimming: 7 bases; junction bases outside the gene matches: 4. Germline V CDR1 and CDR2: MDHEN, SYDVKM. The CDR3 loop spans 12 amino acids. The CDR3 DNA follows: TGTGCCGTCCGGGACAGGGGGAACATTCAGTACTTC. Translated, it gives CAVRDRGNIQYF.

This CDR3 is CSAMAGKTKNIQYF. In nucleotides, the CDR3 is TGCAGTGCTATGGCCGGGAAGACCAAAAACATTCAGTACTTC. The V call is TRBV20-1, the J call TRBJ2-4, with D perhaps matching TRBD2 (5 bases). The CDR3 covers 14 residues. Trimming shortened V by 4 bases and J by 2 bases, and 12 bases separated the two germline ends. Germline CDR1 reads DFQATT; CDR2 reads SNEGSKA (reference sequence).

This clonotype has only a few counts. This chain joins TRBV15 and TRBJ2-1; 12 positions agree with TRBD2. The V gene's germline CDR1 is LNHNV and CDR2 YYDKDF (reference sequence). Unmatched junction bases numbered 9, after V lost 0 bases and J lost 3 bases. The CDR3 has 19 amino acids. The CDR3 sequence: CATSRDVTSGRSGYNEQFF. The CDR3 region has the DNA TGTGCCACCAGCAGAGATGTAACTAGCGGGAGGTCGGGCTACAATGAGCAGTTCTTC.

This clonotype was recorded a few times. The chain links TRBV20-1 to TRBJ2-5; 8 nucleotides agree with TRBD1. Germline CDR1 reads DFQATT; CDR2 reads SNEGSKA (reference sequence). Trimming cost V 5 bases and J 3 bases; bases outside gene matches: 11. This CDR3 region has 15 residues. The CDR3 loop reads CSALLGQGYEETQYF. The CDR3 nucleotides read TGCAGTGCTCTCCTTGGACAGGGTTATGAAGAGACCCAGTACTTC.